This T cell receptor beta chain is from a study of response to subunit inactivated influenza vaccine. General study findings and limits: It was suggested by the authors that few new T cells are recruited by each seasonal influenza vaccination.

This clonotype was seen at least ten times. Its antigen is unidentified. TCRdb ran MiXCR on the RT-PCR reads and lists one entry per CDR3 protein. The repertoire consists of under 750,000 distinct CDR3 sequences, with approximately 12% occurring once and the leading ten covering approximately 10%. Trimming removed 1 base from V and 8 bases from J; junction bases left unmatched: 5. This CDR3 spans 14 amino acids. Looked up from germline, CDR1 is SGHTA and CDR2 is FQGNSA. The source was PBMCs from blood, collected on the day of vaccination. This TCR derives from a man aged 45 to 65 who received an inactivated influenza vaccine. The V and J genes are TRBV7-2 and TRBJ2-1; 7 bases agree with TRBD1. The CDR3 sequence is CASSLVDRVHEQFF. The CDR3 coding sequence is TGTGCCAGCAGCTTAGTAGACAGGGTTCATGAGCAGTTCTTC.